Each of the 21 T cell receptor beta chains below was sequenced from the same sample in a study of immune evolution from preneoplasia to lung adenocarcinoma. Assay used: immunoSEQ multiplex PCR; TCRdb lists only in-frame clones, some missing. The sample lists about 4,900 clones; 70% to 80% were seen once. The source material was FFPE minimally invasive lung adenocarcinoma tissue. All receptors come from a person aged 55-79 years with lung adenocarcinoma.

This clone came up a few times. The rearrangement uses TRBV6-5 and TRBJ1-2; TRBD1 matches at 7 bases. Trimming removed 5 bases from V and 4 bases from J; junction bases left unmatched: 10. This CDR3 contains 15 residues. The germline gives CDR1 MNHEY, CDR2 SVGAGI. CDR3 region: CASSPSTGTAYGYTF. Here the CDR3 DNA reads TGTGCCAGCAGTCCTTCAACCGGGACAGCCTATGGCTACACCTTC.

The chain recombines TRBV7-8 with TRBJ2-3; 9 nucleotides align to TRBD2. Germline lookup yields CDR1 SGHVS and CDR2 FQNEAQ. The CDR3 is 16 amino acids. V was pared by 2 bases and J by 3 bases, with 6 bases of the junction left unmatched. Written as DNA, the CDR3 is TGTGCCAGCAGCTTACGAGGCGGGGGGGCTACAGATACGCAGTATTTT. This encodes CASSLRGGGATDTQYF.

The genes are TRBV4-3 and TRBJ1-4; D unclear. Germline values: CDR1 LGHNA, CDR2 YSLEER. The CDR3 runs 15 residues. The V end lost 3 bases, the J end lost 0 bases, and 8 bases lay between the germline ends. The CDR3 loop is CASSQHDATNEKLFF. In nucleotides, the CDR3 is TGCGCCAGCAGCCAGCATGATGCAACTAATGAAAAACTGTTTTTT.

The chain couples TRBV6-5 to TRBJ2-5; TRBD1 matches 8 bases. Looked up from germline, CDR1 is MNHEY and CDR2 is SVGAGI. Trimming at V came to 5 bases and at J to 9 bases, leaving 14 bases not matched to a gene. The CDR3 sequence is 15 residues long. CDR3 sequence: CASSQDRVINRPQYF. The CDR3 DNA follows: TGTGCCAGCAGTCAGGACAGGGTAATTAATCGACCCCAGTACTTC.

The J gene is TRBJ2-4, the V gene TRBV28; weak D call: TRBD2 (5 bases). Trimming removed 5 bases from V and 0 bases from J, with 14 bases in between. CDR1 MDHEN and CDR2 SYDVKM come from the germline V gene. CDR3 length: 16 residues. This CDR3 reads CASSPRRRLAKNIQYF. CDR3 in DNA: TGTGCCAGCAGTCCCCGGCGGAGGCTAGCCAAAAACATTCAGTACTTC.

This chain joins TRBV9 and TRBJ2-5; possibly TRBD2 for D (6 bases). V shed 6 bases and J shed 5 bases, with 20 bases lying between them. Germline values: CDR1 SGDLS, CDR2 YYNGEE. The CDR3 totals 15 residues. CDR3 DNA: TGTGCCAGCAACCAAAATGGAGGGAAGGGGGAGACCCAGTACTTC. Translated: CASNQNGGKGETQYF.

The rearrangement links TRBV7-9 to TRBJ2-5; 8 bases are shared with TRBD1. CDR1 is SEHNR, CDR2 FQNEAQ, per germline (reference sequence). V shed 5 bases and J 5 bases; nucleotides not matched to a gene: 7. The CDR3 spans 14 residues. The CDR3, as DNA: TGTGCCAGCAGCCCGACAGGGGTTTGGGAGACCCAGTACTTC. Amino acids: CASSPTGVWETQYF.

The J gene is TRBJ2-2, the V gene TRBV14, with 12 positions matching TRBD2. The germline CDR1 and CDR2 sequences are SGHDN and FVKESK. The junction had 6 bases not matched to a gene; V was cut back by 2 bases and J by 5 bases. The CDR3 sequence is 17 residues long. The CDR3 here is CASSQLAGGPYTGELFF. Written as DNA, the CDR3 is TGTGCCAGCAGCCAACTAGCGGGGGGGCCTTATACCGGGGAGCTGTTTTTT.

The chain joins TRBV4-2 to TRBJ1-1, with 9 bases identical to TRBD1. CDR1 LGHNA and CDR2 YNFKEQ come from the germline V gene. Trimming removed 4 bases from V and 6 bases from J; junction bases left unmatched: 6. The CDR3 consists of 14 residues. CDR3 nucleotide sequence: TGTGCCAGCAGCCCGGACAGGGGTTGGCCTGAAGCTTTCTTT. Residues: CASSPDRGWPEAFF.

This clone was recorded a few times. The chain joins TRBV7-2 to TRBJ2-3; weak D call: TRBD2 (6 bases). Between the trimmed V and J ends, which lost 0 bases and 0 bases, there was a span of 7 bases. CDR3 length equals 15 residues. Germline CDR1 reads SGHTA; CDR2 reads FQGNSA. This CDR3 reads CASSLAAGSTDTQYF. Written as DNA, the CDR3 is TGTGCCAGCAGCTTAGCTGCGGGGAGCACAGATACGCAGTATTTT.

This clone turned up a few times. V is TRBV18 and J is TRBJ2-2, with D unclear. Germline V CDR1 and CDR2: KGHSH, LQKENI. The CDR3 is 13 amino acids. Trimming removed 5 bases from V and 6 bases from J, with 10 bases in between. The CDR3 DNA is TGTGCCAGCTCAACGCAGGTATCCGGGGAGCTGTTTTTT. Translated: CASSTQVSGELFF.

This CDR3 reads CASSKASGHTYEQYF. In DNA form, the CDR3 reads TGTGCCAGCAGCAAAGCTTCGGGACATACCTACGAGCAGTACTTC. V usage is TRBV21-1 and J usage is TRBJ2-7; the table's D gene call, TRBD1, was not cross checked with the DNA. TRBV21-1 has pseudogene status. The CDR3 spans 15 residues.

A single count supports this clone. V usage is TRBV5-1 and J usage is TRBJ2-3, with 13 positions matching TRBD2. This CDR3 contains 16 residues. V lost 4 bases and J lost 5; bases outside the gene matches: 7. CDR1 and CDR2 from the germline V gene are SGHRS and YFSETQ. In DNA form, the CDR3 reads TGCGCCAGCAGCCTACTAGCGGGGGGGCCGGAAGATACGCAGTATTTT. Amino acid sequence: CASSLLAGGPEDTQYF.

This CDR3 is CASSSSGGRNEQFF. The CDR3 region has the DNA TGTGCCAGCAGCTCTAGCGGGGGTCGCAATGAGCAGTTCTTC. The chain uses TRBV7-8 and TRBJ2-1; 10 bases agree with TRBD2. This CDR3 is 14 amino acids long. V was pared by 4 bases and J by 6 bases, with 3 bases of the junction left unmatched. Germline CDR1 reads SGHVS; CDR2 reads FQNEAQ.

V usage is TRBV14 and J usage is TRBJ2-7, with a possible D match to TRBD2 (5 bases). Looked up from germline, CDR1 is SGHDN and CDR2 is FVKESK. With 1 base removed from V and 4 bases from J, the gap between germline ends came to 14 bases. The CDR3 is 15 residues long. Written as DNA, the CDR3 is TGTGCCAGCAGCCAAGGACCGGTGGGAGCATACGAGCAGTACTTC. It codes for CASSQGPVGAYEQYF.

This clone was picked up one time. J is TRBJ2-3 and V is TRBV9; 7 nucleotides line up with TRBD2. The V gene end was trimmed by 0 bases and the J gene end by 7 bases; junction bases not matched to a gene: 14. Germline V gene sequence: CDR1 SGDLS, CDR2 YYNGEE. CDR3 length equals 17 residues. This CDR3 reads CASSVVPSGDIRYTQYF. The CDR3 nucleotides are TGTGCCAGCAGCGTAGTGCCCAGCGGGGATATTAGATATACGCAGTATTTT.

This clone was seen a few times. The V gene is TRBV4-3, the J gene TRBJ1-1, with TRBD1 matching 8 bases. V lost 0 bases and J lost 5; bases outside the gene matches: 5. CDR1 is LGHNA and CDR2 is YSLEER in the germline V gene. The CDR3 runs to 15 residues. The CDR3 region has the DNA TGCGCCAGCAGCCAAGATCCCAGGGGGCTTACTGAAGCTTTCTTT. Encoded protein: CASSQDPRGLTEAFF.

The chain employs TRBV7-2 and TRBJ2-1; D gene uncertain. CDR1 SGHTA and CDR2 FQGNSA come from the germline V gene. The CDR3 is made up of 15 amino acids. V was trimmed by 1 base and J by 2 bases, leaving 9 bases between them. The CDR3 is CASSLDTNTYNEQFF. CDR3 coding DNA: TGTGCCAGCAGCTTAGACACTAACACCTACAATGAGCAGTTCTTC.

In this sample, this clone turned up once. The chain joins TRBV6-4 to TRBJ2-3, with TRBD2 identical over 8 bases. Trimming cost V 5 bases and J 2 bases; bases outside gene matches: 3. The CDR3 loop spans 14 amino acids. Germline V CDR1 and CDR2: MRHNA, SNTAGT. The chain's CDR3 is CASSTGGPTDTQYF. DNA for the CDR3: TGTGCCAGCAGTACGGGGGGGCCCACAGATACGCAGTATTTT.

This clone was recorded only once. The chain employs TRBV6-1 and TRBJ1-6; maybe TRBD1 (6 bases). This CDR3 is built from 15 residues. The germline gives CDR1 MNHNS, CDR2 SASEGT. V lost 5 bases, J lost 0 bases, and 8 bases lay in between. The CDR3 nucleotides are TGTGCCAGCAGTCAGGGGAGCTCCTATAATTCACCCCTCCACTTT. Its protein product is CASSQGSSYNSPLHF.

This rearrangement joins TRBV30 to TRBJ1-4; TRBD1 aligns across 8 bases. The V gene end was trimmed by 4 bases and the J gene end by 8 bases; junction bases not matched to a gene: 9. CDR3 length equals 14 residues. CDR1 is GTSNPN, CDR2 SVGIG, per germline (reference sequence). The CDR3 coding sequence is TGTGCCTGGAACCGACAGGGGCCCTCCGAAAAACTGTTTTTT. Its protein is CAWNRQGPSEKLFF.